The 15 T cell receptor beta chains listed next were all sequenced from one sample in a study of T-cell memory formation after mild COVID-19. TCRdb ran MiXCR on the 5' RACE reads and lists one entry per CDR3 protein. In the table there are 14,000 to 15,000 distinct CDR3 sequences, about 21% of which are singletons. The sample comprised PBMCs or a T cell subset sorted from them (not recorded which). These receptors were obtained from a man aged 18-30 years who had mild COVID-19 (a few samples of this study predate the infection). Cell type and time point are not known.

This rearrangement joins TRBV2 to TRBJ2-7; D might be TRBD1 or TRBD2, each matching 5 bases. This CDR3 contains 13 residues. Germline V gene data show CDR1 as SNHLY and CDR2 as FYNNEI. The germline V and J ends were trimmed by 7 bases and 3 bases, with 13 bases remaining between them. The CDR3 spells CASIRGAGYEQYF. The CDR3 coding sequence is TGTGCCAGCATTCGGGGCGCCGGCTACGAGCAGTACTTC.

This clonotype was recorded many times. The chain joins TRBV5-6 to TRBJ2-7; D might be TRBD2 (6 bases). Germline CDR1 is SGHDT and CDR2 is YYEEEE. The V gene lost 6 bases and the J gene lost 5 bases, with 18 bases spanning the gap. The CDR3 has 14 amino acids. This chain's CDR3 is CASTEGDSNHEQYF. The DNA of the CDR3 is TGTGCCAGCACCGAAGGGGACTCTAACCACGAGCAGTACTTC.

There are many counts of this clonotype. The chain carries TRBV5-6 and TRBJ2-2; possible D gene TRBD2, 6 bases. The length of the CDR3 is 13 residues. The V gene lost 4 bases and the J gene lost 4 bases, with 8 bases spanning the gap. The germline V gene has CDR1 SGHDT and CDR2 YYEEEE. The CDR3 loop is CASSPGVTGELFF. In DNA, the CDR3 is TGTGCCAGCAGCCCGGGGGTCACCGGGGAGCTGTTTTTT. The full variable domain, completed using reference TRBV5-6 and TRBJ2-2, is DAGVTQSPTHLIKTRGQQVTLRCSPKSGHDTVSWYQQALGQGPQFIFQYYEEEERQRGNFPDRFSGHQFPNYSSELNVNALLLGDSALYLCASSPGVTGELFFGEGSRLTVL.

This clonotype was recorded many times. The CDR3 is CSASGYNEQFF. For the CDR3, the DNA is TGCAGTGCATCGGGGTACAATGAGCAGTTCTTC. V gene TRBV20-1 combines with J gene TRBJ2-1; D is possibly TRBD2 (5 bases). Per the germline V gene, CDR1 is DFQATT and CDR2 is SNEGSKA (reference sequence). CDR3 size: 11 residues. V dropped 6 bases and J dropped 4 bases, with 7 bases sitting between them.

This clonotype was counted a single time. This CDR3 is CASSDFPGQSAEAFF. CDR3 nucleotide sequence: TGTGCCAGCAGTGATTTTCCAGGGCAGAGCGCTGAAGCTTTCTTT. The V gene is TRBV2, the J gene TRBJ1-1, with a possible D match to TRBD1 (5 bases). Germline-derived CDR1 and CDR2 are SNHLY and FYNNEI. CDR3 length: 15 residues. The germline V and J ends were trimmed by 3 bases and 6 bases, with 17 bases remaining between them.

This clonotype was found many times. The CDR3 coding sequence is TGTGCCAGCCTACCTCCGGGACAGGGATCAGATACGCAGTATTTT. This codes for CASLPPGQGSDTQYF. This sequence joins TRBV28 and TRBJ2-3, with 9 bases that match TRBD1. Per germline, CDR1 MDHEN and CDR2 SYDVKM. This CDR3 comprises 15 residues. V dropped 8 bases and J dropped 4; count of bases not matched to a gene: 10.

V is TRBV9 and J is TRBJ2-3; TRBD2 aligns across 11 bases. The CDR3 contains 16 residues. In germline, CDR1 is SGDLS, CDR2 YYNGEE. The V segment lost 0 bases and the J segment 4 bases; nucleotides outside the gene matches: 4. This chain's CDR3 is CASSVGLAGGSDTQYF. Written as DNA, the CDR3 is TGTGCCAGCAGCGTAGGCCTAGCGGGGGGTTCAGATACGCAGTATTTT.

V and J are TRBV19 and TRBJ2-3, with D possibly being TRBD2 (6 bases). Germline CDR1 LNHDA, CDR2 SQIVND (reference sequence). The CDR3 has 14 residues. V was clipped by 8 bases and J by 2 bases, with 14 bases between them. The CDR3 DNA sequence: TGTGCCAGTCGTCCTAGCGTAGACACAGATACGCAGTATTTT. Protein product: CASRPSVDTDTQYF.

This chain's CDR3 is CASSSGQGSYGYTF. CDR3 in DNA: TGTGCCAGCAGTTCTGGACAGGGGAGCTATGGCTACACCTTC. The chain couples TRBV12-3 or TRBV12-4 to TRBJ1-2; 9 bases are shared with TRBD1. The CDR3 consists of 14 residues. With V trimmed by 4 bases and J by 4 bases, 4 bases remained unmatched.

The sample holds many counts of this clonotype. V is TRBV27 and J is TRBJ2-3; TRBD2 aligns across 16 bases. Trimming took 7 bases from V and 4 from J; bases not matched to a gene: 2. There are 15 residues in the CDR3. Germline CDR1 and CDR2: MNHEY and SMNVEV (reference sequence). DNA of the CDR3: TGTGCCAGCACCGGGACTAGCGGGGGGGCAGATACGCAGTATTTT. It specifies CASTGTSGGADTQYF.

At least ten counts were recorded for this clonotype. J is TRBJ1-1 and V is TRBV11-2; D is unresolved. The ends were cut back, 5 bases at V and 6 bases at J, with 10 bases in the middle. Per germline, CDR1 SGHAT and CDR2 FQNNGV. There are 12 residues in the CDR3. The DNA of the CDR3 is TGTGCCAGCAGCCTAAGGTGGGCTGAAGCTTTCTTT. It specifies CASSLRWAEAFF.

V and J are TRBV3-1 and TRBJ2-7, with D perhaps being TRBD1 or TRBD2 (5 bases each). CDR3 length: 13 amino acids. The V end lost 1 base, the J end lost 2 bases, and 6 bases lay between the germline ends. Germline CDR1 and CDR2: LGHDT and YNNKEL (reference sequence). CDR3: CASSQGGAYEQYF. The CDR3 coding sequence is TGTGCCAGCAGCCAAGGAGGGGCCTACGAGCAGTACTTC.

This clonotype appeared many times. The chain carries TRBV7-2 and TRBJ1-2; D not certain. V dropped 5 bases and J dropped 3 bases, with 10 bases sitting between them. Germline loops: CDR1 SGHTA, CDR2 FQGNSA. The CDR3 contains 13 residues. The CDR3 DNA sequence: TGTGCCAGCAGCCTAAATCAGGACTATGGCTACACCTTC. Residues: CASSLNQDYGYTF.

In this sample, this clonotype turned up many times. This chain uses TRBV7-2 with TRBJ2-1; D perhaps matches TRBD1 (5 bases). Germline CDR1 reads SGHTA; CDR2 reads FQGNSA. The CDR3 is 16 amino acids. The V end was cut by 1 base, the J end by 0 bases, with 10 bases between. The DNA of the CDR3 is TGTGCCAGCAGCTTAGGACAGTTTAGCTCCTACAATGAGCAGTTCTTC. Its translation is CASSLGQFSSYNEQFF.

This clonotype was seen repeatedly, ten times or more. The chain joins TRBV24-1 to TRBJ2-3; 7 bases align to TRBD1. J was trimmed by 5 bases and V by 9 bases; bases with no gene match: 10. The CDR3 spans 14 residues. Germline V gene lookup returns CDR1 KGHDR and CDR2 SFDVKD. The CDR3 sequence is CATGDRDMVDTQYF. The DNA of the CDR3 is TGTGCCACCGGAGACAGGGATATGGTAGATACGCAGTATTTT.